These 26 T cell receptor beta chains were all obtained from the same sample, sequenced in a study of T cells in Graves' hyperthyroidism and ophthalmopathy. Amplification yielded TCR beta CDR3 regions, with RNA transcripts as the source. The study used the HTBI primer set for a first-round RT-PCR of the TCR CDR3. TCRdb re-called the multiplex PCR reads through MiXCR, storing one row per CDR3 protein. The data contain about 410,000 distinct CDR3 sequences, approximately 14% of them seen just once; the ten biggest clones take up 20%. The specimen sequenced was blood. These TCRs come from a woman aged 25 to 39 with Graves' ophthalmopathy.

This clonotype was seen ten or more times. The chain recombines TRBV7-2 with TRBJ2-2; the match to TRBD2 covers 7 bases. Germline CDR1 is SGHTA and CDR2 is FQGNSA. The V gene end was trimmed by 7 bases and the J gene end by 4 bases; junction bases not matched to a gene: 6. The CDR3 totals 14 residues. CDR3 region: CASTRRGVTGELFF. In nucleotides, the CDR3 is TGTGCCAGCACCAGACGGGGGGTCACCGGGGAGCTGTTTTTT.

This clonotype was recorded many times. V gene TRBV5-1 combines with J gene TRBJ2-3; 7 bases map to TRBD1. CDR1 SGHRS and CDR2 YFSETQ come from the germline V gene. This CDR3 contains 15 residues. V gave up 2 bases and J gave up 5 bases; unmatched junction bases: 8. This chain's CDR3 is CASSLGTVEVDTQYF. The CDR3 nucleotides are TGCGCCAGCAGCTTAGGGACAGTTGAAGTAGATACGCAGTATTTT. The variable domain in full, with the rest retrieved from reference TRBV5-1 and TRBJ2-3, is KAGVTQTPRYLIKTRGQQVTLSCSPISGHRSVSWYQQTPGQGLQFLFEYFSETQRNKGNFPGRFSGRQFSNSRSEMNVSTLELGDSALYLCASSLGTVEVDTQYFGPGTRLTVL.

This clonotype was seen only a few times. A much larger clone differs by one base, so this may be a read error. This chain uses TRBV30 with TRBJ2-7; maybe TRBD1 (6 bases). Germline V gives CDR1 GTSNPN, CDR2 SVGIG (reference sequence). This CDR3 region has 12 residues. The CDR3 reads CARSNRVNEQYF. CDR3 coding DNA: TGTGCCCGGAGTAACAGGGTTAACGAGCAGTACTTC.

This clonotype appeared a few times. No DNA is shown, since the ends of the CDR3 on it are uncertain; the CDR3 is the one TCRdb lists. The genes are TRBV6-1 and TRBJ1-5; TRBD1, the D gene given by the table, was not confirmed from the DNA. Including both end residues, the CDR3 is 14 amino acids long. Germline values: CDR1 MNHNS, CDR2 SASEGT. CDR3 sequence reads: CASSSSTGNQPQHF.

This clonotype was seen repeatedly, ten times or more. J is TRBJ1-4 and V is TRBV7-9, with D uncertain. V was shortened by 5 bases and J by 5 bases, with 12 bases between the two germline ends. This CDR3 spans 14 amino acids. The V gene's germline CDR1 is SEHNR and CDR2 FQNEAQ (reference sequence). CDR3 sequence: CASSATEHNEKLFF. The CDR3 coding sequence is TGTGCCAGCAGCGCGACGGAACACAATGAAAAACTGTTTTTT. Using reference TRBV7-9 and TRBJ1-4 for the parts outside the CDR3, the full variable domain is DTGVSQNPRHKITKRGQNVTFRCDPISEHNRLYWYRQTLGQGPEFLTYFQNEAQLEKSRLLSDRFSAERPKGSFSTLEIQRTEQGDSAMYLCASSATEHNEKLFFGSGTQLSVL.

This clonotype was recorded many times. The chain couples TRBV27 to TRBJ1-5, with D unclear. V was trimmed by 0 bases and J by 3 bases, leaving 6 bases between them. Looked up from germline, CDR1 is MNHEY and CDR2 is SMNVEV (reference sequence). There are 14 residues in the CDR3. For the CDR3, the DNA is TGTGCCAGCAGTTTATCAGGGTTCAATCAGCCCCAGCATTTT. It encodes CASSLSGFNQPQHF.

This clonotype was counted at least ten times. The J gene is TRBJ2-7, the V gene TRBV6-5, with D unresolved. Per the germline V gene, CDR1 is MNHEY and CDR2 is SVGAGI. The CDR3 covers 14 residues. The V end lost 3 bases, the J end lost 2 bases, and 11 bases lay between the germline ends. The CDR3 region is CASSYVRVPYEQYF. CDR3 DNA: TGTGCCAGCAGTTATGTTAGGGTACCCTACGAGCAGTACTTC.

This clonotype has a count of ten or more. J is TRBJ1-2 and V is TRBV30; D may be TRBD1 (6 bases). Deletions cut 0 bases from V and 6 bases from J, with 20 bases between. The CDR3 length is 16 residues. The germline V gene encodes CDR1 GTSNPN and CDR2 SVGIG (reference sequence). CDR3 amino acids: CAWSVLKTGPRHGYTF. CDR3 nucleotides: TGTGCCTGGAGTGTACTTAAGACAGGTCCGAGGCATGGCTACACCTTC.

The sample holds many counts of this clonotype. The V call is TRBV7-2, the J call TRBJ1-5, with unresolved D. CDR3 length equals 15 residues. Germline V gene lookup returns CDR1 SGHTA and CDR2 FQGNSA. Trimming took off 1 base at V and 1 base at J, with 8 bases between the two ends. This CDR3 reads CASSLGTWSNQPQHF. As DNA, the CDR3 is TGTGCCAGCAGCTTAGGCACATGGAGCAATCAGCCCCAGCATTTT.

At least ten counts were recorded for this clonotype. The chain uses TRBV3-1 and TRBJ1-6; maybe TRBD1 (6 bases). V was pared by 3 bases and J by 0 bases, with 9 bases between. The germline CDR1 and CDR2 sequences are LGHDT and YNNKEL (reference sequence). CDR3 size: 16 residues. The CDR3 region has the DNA TGTGCCAGCAGCCAGGGGGGCAGCTCCTATAATTCACCCCTCCACTTT. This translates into CASSQGGSSYNSPLHF. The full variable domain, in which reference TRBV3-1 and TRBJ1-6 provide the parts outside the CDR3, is DTAVSQTPKYLVTQMGNDKSIKCEQNLGHDTMYWYKQDSKKFLKIMFSYNNKELIINETVPNRFSPKSPDKAHLNLHINSLELGDSAVYFCASSQGGSSYNSPLHFGNGTRLTVT.

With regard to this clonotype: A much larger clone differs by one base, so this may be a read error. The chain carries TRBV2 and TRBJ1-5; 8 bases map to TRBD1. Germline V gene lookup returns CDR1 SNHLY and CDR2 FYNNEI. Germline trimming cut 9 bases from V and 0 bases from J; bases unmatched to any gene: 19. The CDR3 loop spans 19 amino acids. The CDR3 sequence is CARRPPGRDRINSNQPQHF. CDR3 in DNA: TGTGCCAGAAGACCTCCTGGCCGGGACAGGATTAATAGCAATCAGCCCCAGCATTTT.

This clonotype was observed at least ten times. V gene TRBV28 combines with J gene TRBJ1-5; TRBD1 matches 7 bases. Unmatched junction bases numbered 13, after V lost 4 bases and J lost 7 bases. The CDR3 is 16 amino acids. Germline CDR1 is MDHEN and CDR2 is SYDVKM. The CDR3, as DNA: TGTGCCAGCAGTTCCTTTGGGAAGGGGGCAAACCAGCCCCAGCATTTT. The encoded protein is CASSSFGKGANQPQHF. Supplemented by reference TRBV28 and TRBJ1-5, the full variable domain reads DVKVTQSSRYLVKRTGEKVFLECVQDMDHENMFWYRQDPGLGLRLIYFSYDVKMKEKGDIPEGYSVSREKKERFSLILESASTNQTSMYLCASSSFGKGANQPQHFGDGTRLSIL.

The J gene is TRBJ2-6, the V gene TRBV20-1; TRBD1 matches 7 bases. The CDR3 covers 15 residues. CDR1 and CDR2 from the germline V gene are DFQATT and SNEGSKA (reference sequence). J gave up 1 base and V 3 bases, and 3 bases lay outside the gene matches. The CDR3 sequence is CSASLTGSGANVLTF. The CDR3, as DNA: TGCAGTGCTAGCTTGACAGGGTCTGGGGCCAACGTCCTGACTTTC.

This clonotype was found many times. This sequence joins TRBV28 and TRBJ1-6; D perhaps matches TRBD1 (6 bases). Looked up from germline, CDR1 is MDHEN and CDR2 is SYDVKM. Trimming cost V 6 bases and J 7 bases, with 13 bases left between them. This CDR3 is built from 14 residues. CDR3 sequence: CASSTTGDNSPLHF. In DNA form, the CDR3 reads TGTGCCAGCAGCACGACAGGAGACAATTCACCCCTCCACTTT.

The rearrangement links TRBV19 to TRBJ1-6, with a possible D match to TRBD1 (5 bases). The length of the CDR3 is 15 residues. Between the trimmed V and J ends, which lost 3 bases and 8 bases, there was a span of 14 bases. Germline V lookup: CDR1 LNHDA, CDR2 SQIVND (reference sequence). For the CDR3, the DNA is TGTGCCAGTAGTATTTATGACAGCCCAGATTCACCCCTCCACTTT. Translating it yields CASSIYDSPDSPLHF.

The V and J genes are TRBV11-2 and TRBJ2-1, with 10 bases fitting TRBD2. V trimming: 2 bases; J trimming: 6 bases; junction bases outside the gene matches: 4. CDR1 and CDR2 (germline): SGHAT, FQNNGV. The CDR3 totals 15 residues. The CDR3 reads CASSLSSGRANEQFF. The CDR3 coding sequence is TGTGCCAGCAGCTTATCCAGCGGGAGGGCCAATGAGCAGTTCTTC. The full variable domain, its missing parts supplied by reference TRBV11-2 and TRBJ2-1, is EAGVAQSPRYKIIEKRQSVAFWCNPISGHATLYWYQQILGQGPKLLIQFQNNGVVDDSQLPKDRFSAERLKGVDSTLKIQPAKLEDSAVYLCASSLSSGRANEQFFGPGTRLTVL.

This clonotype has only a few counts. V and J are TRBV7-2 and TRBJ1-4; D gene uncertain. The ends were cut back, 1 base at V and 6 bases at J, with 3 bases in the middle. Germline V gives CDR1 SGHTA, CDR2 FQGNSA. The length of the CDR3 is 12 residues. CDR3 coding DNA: TGTGCCAGCAGCTTAGACTATGAAAAACTGTTTTTT. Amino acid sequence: CASSLDYEKLFF.

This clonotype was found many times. CDR3 DNA: TGTGCCATCAGTGAACCGTCAAACACCGGGGAGCTGTTTTTT. The encoded protein is CAISEPSNTGELFF. V and J are TRBV10-3 and TRBJ2-2; D unclear. V lost 3 bases, J lost 2 bases, and 7 bases lay in between. Germline values: CDR1 ENHRY, CDR2 SYGVKD. This CDR3 is 14 amino acids long.

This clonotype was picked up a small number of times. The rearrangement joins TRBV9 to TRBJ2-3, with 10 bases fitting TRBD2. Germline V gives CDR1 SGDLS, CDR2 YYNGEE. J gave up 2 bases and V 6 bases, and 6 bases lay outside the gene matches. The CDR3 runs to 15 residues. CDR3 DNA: TGTGCCAGCACCCAGACTAGCGGGTTCACAGATACGCAGTATTTT. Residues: CASTQTSGFTDTQYF.

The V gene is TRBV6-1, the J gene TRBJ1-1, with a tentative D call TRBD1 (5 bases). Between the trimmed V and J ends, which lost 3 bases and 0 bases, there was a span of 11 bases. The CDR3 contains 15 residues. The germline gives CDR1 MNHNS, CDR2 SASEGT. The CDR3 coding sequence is TGTGCCAGCAGTGACAGGGTAACTTTGAACACTGAAGCTTTCTTT. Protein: CASSDRVTLNTEAFF.

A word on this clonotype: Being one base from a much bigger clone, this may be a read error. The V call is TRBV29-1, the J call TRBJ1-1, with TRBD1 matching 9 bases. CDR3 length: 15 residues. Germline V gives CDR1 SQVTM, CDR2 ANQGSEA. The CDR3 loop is CSAEDPGQGYTEAFF. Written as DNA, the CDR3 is TGCAGCGCTGAAGATCCCGGACAGGGGTACACTGAAGCTTTCTTT.

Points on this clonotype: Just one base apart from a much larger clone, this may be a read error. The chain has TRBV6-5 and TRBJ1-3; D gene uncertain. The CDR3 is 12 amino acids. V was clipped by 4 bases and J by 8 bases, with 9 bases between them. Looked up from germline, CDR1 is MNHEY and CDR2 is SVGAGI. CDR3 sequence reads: CASSLTLDTIYF. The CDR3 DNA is TGTGCCAGCAGTTTGACCCTAGACACCATATATTTT.

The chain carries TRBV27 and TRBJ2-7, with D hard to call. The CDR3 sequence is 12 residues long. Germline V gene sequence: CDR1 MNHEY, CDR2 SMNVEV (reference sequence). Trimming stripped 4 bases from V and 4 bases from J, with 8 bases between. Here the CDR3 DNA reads TGTGCCAGCAGTTCGAAGGTATACGAGCAGTACTTC. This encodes CASSSKVYEQYF.

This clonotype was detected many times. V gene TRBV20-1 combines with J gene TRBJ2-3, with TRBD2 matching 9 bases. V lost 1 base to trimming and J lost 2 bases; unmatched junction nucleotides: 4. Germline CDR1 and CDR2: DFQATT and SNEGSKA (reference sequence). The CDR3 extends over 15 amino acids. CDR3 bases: TGCAGTGCTAGAGGGCCTAGCGGGGCCACAGATACGCAGTATTTT. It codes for CSARGPSGATDTQYF.

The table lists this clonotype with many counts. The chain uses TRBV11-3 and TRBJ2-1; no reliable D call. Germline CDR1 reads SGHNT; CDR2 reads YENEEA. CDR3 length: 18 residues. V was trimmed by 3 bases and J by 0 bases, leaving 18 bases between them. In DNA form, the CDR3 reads TGTGCCAGCAGCTTTGGCCGAACAGCCCAGAGCTCCTACAATGAGCAGTTCTTC. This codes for CASSFGRTAQSSYNEQFF.

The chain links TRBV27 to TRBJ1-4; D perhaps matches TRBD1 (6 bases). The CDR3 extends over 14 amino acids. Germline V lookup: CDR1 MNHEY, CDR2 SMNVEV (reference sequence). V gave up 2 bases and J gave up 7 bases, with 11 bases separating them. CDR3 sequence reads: CASSLRAQGEKLFF. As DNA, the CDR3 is TGTGCCAGCAGTTTAAGGGCACAGGGTGAAAAACTGTTTTTT. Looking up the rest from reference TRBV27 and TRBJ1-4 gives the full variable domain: EAQVTQNPRYLITVTGKKLTVTCSQNMNHEYMSWYRQDPGLGLRQIYYSMNVEVTDKGDVPEGYKVSRKEKRNFPLILESPSPNQTSLYFCASSLRAQGEKLFFGSGTQLSVL.